The 18 T cell receptor beta chains listed next were all sequenced from one sample in a study of blood T cell repertoires in COVID-19. Repertoires were generated with immunoSEQ multiplex PCR, while TCRdb's copy carries only in-frame clones and drops some. This table holds about 180,000 clones, 70% to 90% found once. The sequenced sample was peripheral blood. These receptors all come from a man aged 60 to 75 with acute or convalescent COVID-19.

The chain is built from TRBV5-1 and TRBJ2-3, with 8 positions matching TRBD2. Germline V CDR1 and CDR2: SGHRS, YFSETQ. V shed 1 base, J shed 1 base, and the junction held 2 bases outside the gene matches. The CDR3 extends over 15 amino acids. The CDR3 sequence is CASSLSGGGTDTQYF. In DNA form, the CDR3 reads TGCGCCAGCAGCTTGTCGGGAGGGGGCACAGATACGCAGTATTTT.

V is TRBV6-5 and J is TRBJ2-7; no clear D gene. V was cut by 2 bases and J by 1 base, with 9 bases left in between. The CDR3 consists of 14 residues. Germline CDR1 reads MNHEY; CDR2 reads SVGAGI. CDR3 sequence (DNA): TGTGCCAGCAGTTACCAAGAGACTTCCTACGAGCAGTACTTC. This encodes CASSYQETSYEQYF.

On this clone: Other DNA sequences from this sample encode an identical CDR3 as well. The rearrangement uses TRBV6-2 or TRBV6-3 and TRBJ2-1; D is perhaps TRBD2 (5 bases). Trimming left V 3 bases short and J 4 bases short, with 7 bases between. CDR1 and CDR2 (germline): MNHEY, SVGEGT. CDR3 length: 13 residues. CDR3 sequence (DNA): TGTGCCAGCAGTTATCGAGGGTACAATGAGCAGTTCTTC. This encodes CASSYRGYNEQFF.

The J gene is TRBJ1-2, the V gene TRBV10-1; D is ambiguous. Trimming left V 10 bases short and J 3 bases short, with 6 bases between. The CDR3 is 10 residues long. Germline CDR1 and CDR2: WNHNN and SYGVQD (reference sequence). CDR3 region: CAKAHYGYTF. The CDR3 nucleotides are TGCGCCAAAGCACACTATGGCTACACCTTC.

This rearrangement joins TRBV27 to TRBJ1-2; TRBD1 might be the D (5 bases). The CDR3 runs to 13 residues. Trimming stripped 3 bases from V and 3 bases from J, with 8 bases between. The germline V gene encodes CDR1 MNHEY and CDR2 SMNVEV (reference sequence). CDR3 nucleotide sequence: TGTGCCAGCAGTTTTGTAGGGGACTATGGCTACACCTTC. Translating gives CASSFVGDYGYTF.

The chain couples TRBV19 to TRBJ2-5, with a weak D call TRBD1 (7 bases). V lost 4 bases and J 5 bases, leaving 11 bases between the germline ends. This CDR3 comprises 13 residues. Germline V gene data show CDR1 as LNHDA and CDR2 as SQIVND (reference sequence). The CDR3 DNA follows: TGTGCCAGTAGTAGGGCAGGGGGGGAGACCCAGTACTTC. Residues: CASSRAGGETQYF.

This rearrangement joins TRBV24-1 to TRBJ2-5; TRBD1 matches at 8 bases. V was clipped by 4 bases and J by 5 bases; unmatched bases: 8. Germline CDR1 KGHDR, CDR2 SFDVKD. This CDR3 region has 15 residues. The CDR3 loop reads CATSDPGQGRETQYF. Written as DNA, the CDR3 is TGTGCCACCAGTGACCCCGGACAGGGCAGGGAGACCCAGTACTTC.

This chain links TRBV28 with TRBJ2-7; 7 nucleotides match TRBD1. This CDR3 is built from 14 residues. Trimming removed 4 bases from V and 3 bases from J; junction bases left unmatched: 6. The germline CDR1 and CDR2 sequences are MDHEN and SYDVKM. CDR3: CASSYPDRVYEQYF. The CDR3 nucleotides are TGTGCCAGCAGTTACCCCGACAGGGTCTACGAGCAGTACTTC.

The V and J genes are TRBV28 and TRBJ1-5; 8 bases agree with TRBD1. The J segment lost 2 bases and the V segment lost 6 bases, leaving 15 bases of the junction unmatched. The CDR3 runs 18 residues. Germline V lookup: CDR1 MDHEN, CDR2 SYDVKM. CDR3 loop: CASSTTRTGSFGNQPQHF. The CDR3 nucleotides are TGTGCCAGCAGCACCACAAGGACAGGGTCCTTCGGCAATCAGCCCCAGCATTTT.

The genes are TRBV27 and TRBJ1-2; D is possibly TRBD1 (5 bases). There are 12 residues in the CDR3. V was trimmed by 10 bases and J by 6 bases, leaving 15 bases between them. Germline V gene sequence: CDR1 MNHEY, CDR2 SMNVEV (reference sequence). The CDR3 DNA sequence: TGTGCCACCAGGGTTGGGCAGGATGGCTACACCTTC. As protein: CATRVGQDGYTF.

The chain employs TRBV7-9 and TRBJ2-2; 8 bases match TRBD2. The CDR3 covers 17 residues. The germline V gene encodes CDR1 SEHNR and CDR2 FQNEAQ (reference sequence). The J segment lost 3 bases and the V segment lost 2 bases, leaving 8 bases of the junction unmatched. DNA for the CDR3: TGTGCCAGCAGCTTAAACGCGGGAGGTGCGTACACCGGGGAGCTGTTTTTT. This gives the protein CASSLNAGGAYTGELFF.

The genes are TRBV24-1 and TRBJ2-5; TRBD2 might be the D (7 bases). This CDR3 has 13 residues. Per the germline V gene, CDR1 is KGHDR and CDR2 is SFDVKD. Trimming pared 4 bases from V and 5 bases from J, leaving 10 bases between. DNA for the CDR3: TGTGCCACCAGTGACGGGGGGCTTGAGACCCAGTACTTC. It specifies CATSDGGLETQYF.

The rearrangement joins TRBV1 to TRBJ2-3; the listed D gene, TRBD2, was not tested against the DNA. TRBV1 is designated a pseudogene. The CDR3 length is 17 residues. CDR3 bases: TGCACCAGCAGCCAAGATCCGACTAGCGGGAGGTCAGATACGCAGTATTTT. Translated, it gives CTSSQDPTSGRSDTQYF.

V gene TRBV6-6 combines with J gene TRBJ2-7, with TRBD2 matching over 12 bases. Germline V CDR1 and CDR2: MNHNY, SVGAGI (reference sequence). There are 15 residues in the CDR3. Trimming removed 7 bases from V and 6 bases from J; junction bases left unmatched: 10. CDR3 in DNA: TGTGCCAGCAATACCGGACTAGCGGGGCTGGGCGAGCAGTACTTC. It specifies CASNTGLAGLGEQYF.

V gene TRBV3-1 (or the pseudogene TRBV3-2) combines with J gene TRBJ2-1; 7 positions agree with TRBD2. This CDR3 is 18 amino acids long. Losses at the gene ends were 0 bases for V and 5 bases for J; bases not matched to a gene: 13. Germline CDR1 is LGHDT and CDR2 is YNNKEL (reference sequence). CDR3 bases: TGTGCCAGCAGCCAAGATTACCCGGGAGGCCCTCCTCACAATGAGCAGTTCTTC. The encoded protein is CASSQDYPGGPPHNEQFF.

Turning to this clone: One end of the junction varies from germline; a read error may be responsible. As DNA, the CDR3 is TGCGCCAGCAGCGTCAGCGGGAGGGGCACGGATACGCAGTATTTT. This sequence encodes CASSVSGRGTDTQYF. The chain carries TRBV5-1 and TRBJ2-3, with TRBD2 matching 10 bases. The CDR3 is 15 amino acids. The germline CDR1 and CDR2 sequences are SGHRS and YFSETQ. The full variable domain, with the rest looked up from reference TRBV5-1 and TRBJ2-3, is KAGVTQTPRYLIKTRGQQVTLSCSPISGHRSVSWYQQTPGQGLQFLFEYFSETQRNKGNFPGRFSGRQFSNSRSEMNVSTLELGDSALYLCASSVSGRGTDTQYFGPGTRLTVL.

The V call is TRBV4-2, the J call TRBJ1-2; TRBD1 is a possible D gene (6 bases). The germline V gene encodes CDR1 LGHNA and CDR2 YNFKEQ. The CDR3 consists of 16 residues. V was shortened by 0 bases and J by 2 bases, with 13 bases between the two germline ends. The CDR3 loop is CASSQDWGPFNYGYTF. DNA for the CDR3: TGTGCCAGCAGCCAAGATTGGGGGCCATTCAACTATGGCTACACCTTC.

This chain links TRBV29-1 with TRBJ1-2; D gene unclear. Deletions cut 2 bases from V and 8 bases from J, with 18 bases between. The CDR3 totals 14 residues. Germline assignment: CDR1 SQVTM and CDR2 ANQGSEA. As DNA, the CDR3 is TGCAGCGTTGAACGGGTGGCGCCGGGAGGCGGCTACACCTTC. Its translation is CSVERVAPGGGYTF. Supplemented by reference TRBV29-1 and TRBJ1-2, the full variable domain reads SAVISQKPSRDICQRGTSLTIQCQVDSQVTMMFWYRQQPGQSLTLIATANQGSEATYESGFVIDKFPISRPNLTFSTLTVSNMSPEDSSIYLCSVERVAPGGGYTFGSGTRLTVV.